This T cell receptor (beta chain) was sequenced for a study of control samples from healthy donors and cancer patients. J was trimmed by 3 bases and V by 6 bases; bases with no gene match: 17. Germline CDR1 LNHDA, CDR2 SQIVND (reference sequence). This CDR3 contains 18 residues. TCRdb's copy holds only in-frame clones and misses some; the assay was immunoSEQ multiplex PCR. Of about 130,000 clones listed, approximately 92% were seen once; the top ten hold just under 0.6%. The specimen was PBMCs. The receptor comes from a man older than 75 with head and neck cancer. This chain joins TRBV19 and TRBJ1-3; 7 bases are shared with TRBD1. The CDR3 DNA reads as TGTGCCAGTAGCGGGACGGACAGGTTCGCTTGGGGTGGAAACACCATATATTTT. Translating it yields CASSGTDRFAWGGNTIYF.